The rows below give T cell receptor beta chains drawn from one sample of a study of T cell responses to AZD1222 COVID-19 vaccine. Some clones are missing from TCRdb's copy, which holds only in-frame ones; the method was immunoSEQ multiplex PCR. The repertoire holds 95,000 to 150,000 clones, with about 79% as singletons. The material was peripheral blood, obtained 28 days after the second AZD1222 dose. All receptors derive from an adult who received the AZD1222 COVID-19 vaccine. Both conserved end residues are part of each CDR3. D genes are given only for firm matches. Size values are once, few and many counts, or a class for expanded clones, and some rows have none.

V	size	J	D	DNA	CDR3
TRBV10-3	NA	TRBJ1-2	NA	TGTGCCATCAGTGGAAACTATGGCTACACCTTC	CAISGNYGYTF
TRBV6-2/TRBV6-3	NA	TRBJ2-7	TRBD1	TGTGCCAGCAGTTACAGGGGGCCCTACGAGCAGTACTTC	CASSYRGPYEQYF
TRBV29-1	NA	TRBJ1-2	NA	TGCAGCGTTGCAGATTATGGCTACACCTTC	CSVADYGYTF
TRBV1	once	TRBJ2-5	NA	TGCACCAGCAGCCCCCCCGGGACCGCGGAGAAAGAGACCCAGTACTTC	CTSSPPGTAEKETQYF
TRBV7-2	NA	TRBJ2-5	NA	TGTGCCAGCAGCTTACGGGGATCCCAAGAGACCCAGTACTTC	CASSLRGSQETQYF
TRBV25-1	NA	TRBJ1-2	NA	TGTGCCAGCAGTGAAGGGTCAGGGGAATATTATGGCTACACCTTC	CASSEGSGEYYGYTF
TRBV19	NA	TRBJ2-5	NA	TGTGCCAGTAGTATAGGGGTGGCAGAGACCCAGTACTTC	CASSIGVAETQYF
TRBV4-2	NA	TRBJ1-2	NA	TGTGCCAGCAGCCAAGATCAGGCCGGGACAACCTATGGCTACACCTTC	CASSQDQAGTTYGYTF
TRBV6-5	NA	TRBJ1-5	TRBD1	TGTGCCAGCAGTTCCCTCGGGACAGGGGGTAATCAGCCCCAGCATTTT	CASSSLGTGGNQPQHF
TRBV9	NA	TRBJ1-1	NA	TGTGCCAGCAGCGTAGGTTCAGGGAACACTGAAGCTTTCTTT	CASSVGSGNTEAFF
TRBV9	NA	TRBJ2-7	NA	TGTGCCAGCAGCCCACGGGAGGGGGCTGTGTACGAGCAGTACTTC	CASSPREGAVYEQYF
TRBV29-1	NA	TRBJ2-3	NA	TGCAGCGTTGATCCGGGTTTCACAGATACGCAGTATTTT	CSVDPGFTDTQYF
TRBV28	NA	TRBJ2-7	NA	TGTGCCAGCAGTTTTCCCAGGACTAATGTCTACGAGCAGTACTTC	CASSFPRTNVYEQYF
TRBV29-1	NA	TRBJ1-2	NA	TGCAGCGTTCGGCAGGGCGATCAAATAAACTATGGCTACACCTTC	CSVRQGDQINYGYTF
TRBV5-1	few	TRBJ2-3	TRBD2	TGCGCCAGCAGCTTGAGACTAGCGGGGACTACAGATACGCAGTATTTT	CASSLRLAGTTDTQYF
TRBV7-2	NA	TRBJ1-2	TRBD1	TGTGCCAGCAGCCAAGACAGGGGGATTAATGGCTACACCTTC	CASSQDRGINGYTF
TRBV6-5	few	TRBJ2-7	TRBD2	TGTGCCACCAGGGTGGCGGGGGGCTACGAGCAGTACTTC	CATRVAGGYEQYF
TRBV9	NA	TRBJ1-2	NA	TGTGCCAGCAGGGGGAGAGGGTCCGGCGGCTACACCTTC	CASRGRGSGGYTF
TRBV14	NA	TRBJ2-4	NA	TGTGCCAGCAGCCAAGGCGGGAACATTCAGTACTTC	CASSQGGNIQYF
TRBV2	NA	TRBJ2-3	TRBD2	TGTGCCAGCAGTGAAGCGCTCAGGCTAGCGGGGGGGACGCAGTATTTT	CASSEALRLAGGTQYF
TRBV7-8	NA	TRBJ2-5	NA	TGTGCCAGCAGCTTAGAGGGTGCGGGGCCGGAGACCCAGTACTTC	CASSLEGAGPETQYF
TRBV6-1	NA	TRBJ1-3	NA	TGTGCCAGCACCCCTCTGACTGGAAACACCATATATTTT	CASTPLTGNTIYF
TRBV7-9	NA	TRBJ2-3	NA	TGTGCCAGCAGCTTAGAAGGCGGTCGTCTAGATACGCAGTATTTT	CASSLEGGRLDTQYF
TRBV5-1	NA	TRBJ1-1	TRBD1	TGCGCCAGCAGCCGGGTCGGGGTGGGACAGGACAACACTGAAGCTTTCTTT	CASSRVGVGQDNTEAFF
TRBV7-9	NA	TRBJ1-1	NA	TGTGCCAGCAGTCGGGGGAACACTGAAGCTTTCTTT	CASSRGNTEAFF
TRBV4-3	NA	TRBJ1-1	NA	TGCGCCAGCAGCCAAGTGGGAGGTGAAGCTTTCTTT	CASSQVGGEAFF
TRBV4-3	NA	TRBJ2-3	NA	TGCGCCAGCAGCCAAGATAAGGCAGATACGCAGTATTTT	CASSQDKADTQYF
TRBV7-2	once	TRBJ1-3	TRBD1	TGTGCCAGCAGCTTAACCGGGACAGCCAAGATCACCATATATTTT	CASSLTGTAKITIYF